This entry lists 24 T cell receptor beta chains sequenced from one sample in a study of T cell responses to AZD1222 COVID-19 vaccine (dated by TCRdb to about 2021). The time point tag for this specimen amounts to: about 28 days (+/-7) after the second vaccine dose. Libraries were prepared through the immunoSEQ multiplex PCR assay. The immuneACCESS repertoire file appears here via TCRdb, limited to in-frame rearrangements. These files lack a portion of the clones; in checked studies, under half of the deficit traces to unresolved V genes, and the cause of the others is not known. This sample lists under 95,000 clones; roughly 86% were detected once. 6.9% of the sample goes to the ten largest clones. The sequences come from peripheral blood, collected 28 days after the second AZD1222 dose. These receptors originate from an adult who received the AZD1222 COVID-19 vaccine.

The genes are TRBV5-8 and TRBJ2-5, with 11 bases identical to TRBD2. The length of the CDR3 is 15 residues. CDR1 and CDR2 (germline): SGHTS, YDEGEE. Trimming removed 1 base from V and 4 bases from J; junction bases left unmatched: 3. CDR3 sequence (DNA): TGTGCCAGCAGCTTGACTAGCGGGAGAGGAGAGACCCAGTACTTC. Translating it yields CASSLTSGRGETQYF.

This chain joins TRBV4-1 and TRBJ2-7; a weak D match, TRBD1 (5 bases). The CDR3 runs to 15 residues. V lost 0 bases to trimming and J lost 0 bases, with 9 bases between them. Germline V CDR1 and CDR2: MGHRA, YSYEKL. The chain's CDR3 is CASSQETASSYEQYF. The CDR3 DNA reads as TGCGCCAGCAGCCAAGAGACAGCTAGCTCCTACGAGCAGTACTTC.

This clone was found once. The J gene is TRBJ2-7, the V gene TRBV5-1, with 8 bases aligning to TRBD2. The CDR3 is 14 residues long. J lost 5 bases, V lost 4 bases, and 8 bases had no gene match. The germline V gene has CDR1 SGHRS and CDR2 YFSETQ. The CDR3 sequence: CASSPSGPLDEQYF. The DNA of the CDR3 is TGCGCCAGCAGCCCTAGCGGGCCGTTGGACGAGCAGTACTTC.

This clone was picked up a small number of times. This rearrangement joins TRBV6-5 to TRBJ2-5; 7 bases align to TRBD2. CDR1 and CDR2 (germline): MNHEY, SVGAGI. The V gene end was trimmed by 8 bases and the J gene end by 3 bases; junction bases not matched to a gene: 6. The CDR3 covers 13 residues. CDR3 sequence: CASRGAGEETQYF. CDR3 in DNA: TGTGCCAGCCGGGGTGCGGGGGAAGAGACCCAGTACTTC.

The chain is built from TRBV9 and TRBJ1-3, with D unclear. The CDR3 totals 16 residues. V shed 2 bases and J shed 1 base, with 13 bases lying between them. Germline-derived CDR1 and CDR2 are SGDLS and YYNGEE. CDR3 bases: TGTGCCAGCAGCGTCTTTGGGCGAGAATCTGGAAACACCATATATTTT. Its protein product is CASSVFGRESGNTIYF.

This clone has only one observation. V usage is TRBV29-1 and J usage is TRBJ2-1, with 11 bases identical to TRBD2. The trim removed 6 bases at V and 6 bases at J, leaving 7 bases unmatched. Germline V gives CDR1 SQVTM, CDR2 ANQGSEA. The CDR3 is made up of 14 amino acids. The CDR3 sequence: CSVDFSGRANEQFF. The CDR3 DNA reads TGCAGCGTCGACTTTAGCGGGAGGGCCAATGAGCAGTTCTTC.

V gene TRBV29-1 combines with J gene TRBJ2-2; 8 bases map to TRBD1. Germline CDR1 reads SQVTM; CDR2 reads ANQGSEA. The CDR3 is 12 residues long. J gave up 6 bases and V 7 bases, and 4 bases lay outside the gene matches. The CDR3 sequence is CSAATGAGELFF. In nucleotides, the CDR3 is TGCAGCGCCGCGACAGGGGCCGGGGAGCTGTTTTTT.

This rearrangement joins TRBV7-9 to TRBJ2-7; D may be TRBD1 (5 bases). The CDR3 spans 16 residues. Germline V gives CDR1 SEHNR, CDR2 FQNEAQ (reference sequence). V was cut by 1 base and J by 0 bases, with 13 bases left in between. CDR3 region: CASSLDTGLSSYEQYF. As DNA, the CDR3 is TGTGCCAGCAGCTTAGACACAGGCCTTAGCTCCTACGAGCAGTACTTC. Looking up the rest from reference TRBV7-9 and TRBJ2-7 gives the full variable domain: DTGVSQNPRHKITKRGQNVTFRCDPISEHNRLYWYRQTLGQGPEFLTYFQNEAQLEKSRLLSDRFSAERPKGSFSTLEIQRTEQGDSAMYLCASSLDTGLSSYEQYFGPGTRLTVT.

This clone was detected once. J is TRBJ1-3 and V is TRBV27; the D is unclear. This CDR3 is built from 14 residues. The germline V gene has CDR1 MNHEY and CDR2 SMNVEV (reference sequence). Trimming pared 8 bases from V and 0 bases from J, leaving 11 bases between. The CDR3 protein is CASSRRDSGNTIYF. In nucleotides, the CDR3 is TGTGCCAGCTCTCGCAGAGACTCTGGAAACACCATATATTTT.

V gene TRBV4-1 combines with J gene TRBJ1-1; D not resolved. This CDR3 comprises 14 residues. Per the germline V gene, CDR1 is MGHRA and CDR2 is YSYEKL. V dropped 1 base and J dropped 7 bases, with 13 bases sitting between them. The CDR3 protein is CASSQVDGSIEAFF. The CDR3 DNA follows: TGCGCCAGCAGCCAAGTCGACGGAAGTATTGAAGCTTTCTTT.

V and J are TRBV6-5 and TRBJ2-1; TRBD1 matches at 10 bases. CDR1 and CDR2 (germline): MNHEY, SVGAGI. V gave up 2 bases and J gave up 8 bases; unmatched junction bases: 6. CDR3 length equals 15 residues. The CDR3 nucleotides read TGTGCCAGCAGTTACCCGGGACAGGGGAGGGATGAGCAGTTCTTC. This translates into CASSYPGQGRDEQFF.

The genes are TRBV6-2 or TRBV6-3 and TRBJ2-1, with no clear D. The CDR3 consists of 13 residues. Germline V gives CDR1 MNHEY, CDR2 SVGEGT. V was clipped by 6 bases and J by 14 bases, with 20 bases between them. The CDR3 sequence is CASSDPLTQAKFF. For the CDR3, the DNA is TGTGCCAGCAGCGACCCGCTGACTCAGGCCAAGTTCTTC.

The V gene is TRBV6-2 or TRBV6-3, the J gene TRBJ1-6; 8 bases align to TRBD1. With V trimmed by 5 bases and J by 7 bases, 7 bases remained unmatched. Germline V lookup: CDR1 MNHEY, CDR2 SVGEGT. CDR3 size: 15 residues. The DNA of the CDR3 is TGTGCCAGCAGTCCCGGACAGGGACGAAATTCACCCCTCCACTTT. Amino acids: CASSPGQGRNSPLHF.

V gene TRBV6-4 combines with J gene TRBJ2-2; D possibly corresponds to TRBD2 (5 bases). CDR1 MRHNA and CDR2 SNTAGT come from the germline V gene. V dropped 3 bases and J dropped 3 bases, with 11 bases sitting between them. There are 15 residues in the CDR3. The CDR3 is CASSDFERDTGELFF. In nucleotides, the CDR3 is TGTGCCAGCAGTGATTTCGAGAGGGACACCGGGGAGCTGTTTTTT.

V gene TRBV5-1 combines with J gene TRBJ2-3; 8 bases fit TRBD2. Germline lookup yields CDR1 SGHRS and CDR2 YFSETQ. This CDR3 is built from 15 residues. Trimming at V came to 4 bases and at J to 3 bases, leaving 7 bases not matched to a gene. The DNA for the CDR3 is TGCGCCAGCAGCCCATGGACTAGCCCAACAGATACGCAGTATTTT. Encoded protein: CASSPWTSPTDTQYF.

The chain employs TRBV29-1 and TRBJ1-2, with TRBD1 as a possible D gene (5 bases). Trimming left V 0 bases short and J 1 base short, with 15 bases between. Germline V gene sequence: CDR1 SQVTM, CDR2 ANQGSEA. This CDR3 is 16 amino acids long. The CDR3 DNA reads TGCAGCGTTGAAGATCGGGGCAAAGGCCTTAACTATGGCTACACCTTC. Its translation: CSVEDRGKGLNYGYTF.

This chain links TRBV18 with TRBJ1-1, with a possible D match to TRBD1 (6 bases). Germline V gene sequence: CDR1 KGHSH, CDR2 LQKENI. The ends were cut back, 2 bases at V and 5 bases at J, with 21 bases in the middle. The CDR3 has 17 residues. For the CDR3, the DNA is TGTGCCAGCTCACCAAGGGGGGGAGCCCGGGAAGGAACTGAAGCTTTCTTT. This sequence encodes CASSPRGGAREGTEAFF.

The chain recombines TRBV5-5 with TRBJ2-4; D unresolved. Germline CDR1 and CDR2: SGHKS and YYEKEE (reference sequence). This CDR3 is built from 14 residues. Deletions cut 2 bases from V and 3 bases from J, with 9 bases between. This CDR3 reads CASSFSSYKNIQYF. The CDR3 DNA sequence: TGTGCCAGCAGCTTTTCTAGTTACAAAAACATTCAGTACTTC.

The chain uses TRBV6-1 and TRBJ1-4, with D uncertain. The germline CDR1 and CDR2 sequences are MNHNS and SASEGT. The CDR3 has 16 residues. V lost 1 base and J lost 1, with 10 bases in between. This chain's CDR3 is CASSEDLVQTNEKLFF. The CDR3, as DNA: TGTGCCAGCAGTGAAGACCTGGTGCAAACTAATGAAAAACTGTTTTTT.

The chain combines TRBV11-2 with TRBJ2-1; D might be TRBD2 (5 bases). CDR3 length: 16 amino acids. V was trimmed by 0 bases and J by 8 bases, leaving 17 bases between them. Germline CDR1 reads SGHAT; CDR2 reads FQNNGV. The CDR3 region has the DNA TGTGCCAGCAGCTTAGATAGGCTAGCAAGTCTTCATGAGCAGTTCTTC. Translating it yields CASSLDRLASLHEQFF.

This clone was found once. The J gene is TRBJ1-2, the V gene TRBV18, with 9 bases lining up with TRBD1. Germline V gives CDR1 KGHSH, CDR2 LQKENI. CDR3 size: 16 residues. J was trimmed by 0 bases and V by 3 bases; bases with no gene match: 5. Here the CDR3 DNA reads TGTGCCAGCTCACCGGGACAGGGTCGAGCTAACTATGGCTACACCTTC. The encoded protein is CASSPGQGRANYGYTF.

This chain connects TRBV10-3 to TRBJ2-3; 8 positions agree with TRBD1. Per germline, CDR1 ENHRY and CDR2 SYGVKD. The CDR3 runs to 16 residues. The V and J ends lost 0 bases and 3 bases, in that order; junction bases with no gene match: 5. The CDR3 nucleotides read TGTGCCATCAGTGAGTCGTTCCAGGGGGCTACAGATACGCAGTATTTT. Protein product: CAISESFQGATDTQYF.

V usage is TRBV19 and J usage is TRBJ1-5; 9 nucleotides agree with TRBD1. V trimming: 9 bases; J trimming: 0 bases; junction bases outside the gene matches: 15. Germline values: CDR1 LNHDA, CDR2 SQIVND (reference sequence). The CDR3 length is 18 residues. In nucleotides, the CDR3 is TGTGCCAGACTATTTTACGGGACAGGGACTGATAGCAATCAGCCCCAGCATTTT. Translation: CARLFYGTGTDSNQPQHF.

This rearrangement joins TRBV19 to TRBJ1-2; 9 bases map to TRBD1. V was clipped by 3 bases and J by 6 bases; unmatched bases: 5. There are 14 residues in the CDR3. Germline CDR1 is LNHDA and CDR2 is SQIVND (reference sequence). CDR3 nucleotides: TGTGCCAGTAGTATGGACAGGGGCAGAAATGGCTACACCTTC. Protein sequence: CASSMDRGRNGYTF.